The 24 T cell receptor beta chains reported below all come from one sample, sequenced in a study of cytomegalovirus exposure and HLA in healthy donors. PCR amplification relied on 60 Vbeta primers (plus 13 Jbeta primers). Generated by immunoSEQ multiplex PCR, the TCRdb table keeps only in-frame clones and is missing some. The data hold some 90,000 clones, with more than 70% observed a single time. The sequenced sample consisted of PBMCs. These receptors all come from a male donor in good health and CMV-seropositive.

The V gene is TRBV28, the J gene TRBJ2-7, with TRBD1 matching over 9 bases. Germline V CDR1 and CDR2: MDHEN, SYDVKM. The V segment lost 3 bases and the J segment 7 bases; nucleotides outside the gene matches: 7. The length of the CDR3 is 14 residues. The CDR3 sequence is CASSFPGQGKEQYF. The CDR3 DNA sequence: TGTGCCAGCAGTTTCCCGGGACAGGGCAAGGAGCAGTACTTC.

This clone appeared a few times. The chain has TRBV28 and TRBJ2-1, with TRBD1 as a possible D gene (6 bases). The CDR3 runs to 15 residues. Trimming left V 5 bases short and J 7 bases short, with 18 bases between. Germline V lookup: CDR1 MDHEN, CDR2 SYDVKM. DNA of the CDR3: TGTGCCAGCAGTGAAAGGGGACAACCGAGGAATGAGCAGTTCTTC. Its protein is CASSERGQPRNEQFF.

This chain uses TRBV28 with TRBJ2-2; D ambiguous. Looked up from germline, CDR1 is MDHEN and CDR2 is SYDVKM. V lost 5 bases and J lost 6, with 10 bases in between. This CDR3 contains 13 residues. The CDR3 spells CASSLQLSGELFF. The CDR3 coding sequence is TGTGCCAGCAGTCTACAGCTCTCCGGGGAGCTGTTTTTT. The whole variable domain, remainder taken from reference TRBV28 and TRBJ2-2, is DVKVTQSSRYLVKRTGEKVFLECVQDMDHENMFWYRQDPGLGLRLIYFSYDVKMKEKGDIPEGYSVSREKKERFSLILESASTNQTSMYLCASSLQLSGELFFGEGSRLTVL.

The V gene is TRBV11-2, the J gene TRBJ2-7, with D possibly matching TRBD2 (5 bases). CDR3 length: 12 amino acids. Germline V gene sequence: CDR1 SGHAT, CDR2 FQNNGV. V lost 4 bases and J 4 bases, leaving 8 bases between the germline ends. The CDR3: CASSSGFYEQYF. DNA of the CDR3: TGTGCCAGCAGCTCGGGATTTTACGAGCAGTACTTC.

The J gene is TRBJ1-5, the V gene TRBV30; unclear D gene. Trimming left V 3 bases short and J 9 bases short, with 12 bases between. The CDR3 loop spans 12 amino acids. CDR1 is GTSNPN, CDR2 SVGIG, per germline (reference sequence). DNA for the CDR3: TGTGCCTGGAGCGACCAGGATCTGCCCCAGCATTTT. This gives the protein CAWSDQDLPQHF.

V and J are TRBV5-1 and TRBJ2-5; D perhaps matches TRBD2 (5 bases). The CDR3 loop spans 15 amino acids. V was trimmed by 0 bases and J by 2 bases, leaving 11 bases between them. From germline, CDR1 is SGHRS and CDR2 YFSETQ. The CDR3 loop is CASSLDGRGQETQYF. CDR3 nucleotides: TGCGCCAGCAGCTTGGATGGGCGCGGGCAAGAGACCCAGTACTTC. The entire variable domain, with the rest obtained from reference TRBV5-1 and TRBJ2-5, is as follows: KAGVTQTPRYLIKTRGQQVTLSCSPISGHRSVSWYQQTPGQGLQFLFEYFSETQRNKGNFPGRFSGRQFSNSRSEMNVSTLELGDSALYLCASSLDGRGQETQYFGPGTRLLVL.

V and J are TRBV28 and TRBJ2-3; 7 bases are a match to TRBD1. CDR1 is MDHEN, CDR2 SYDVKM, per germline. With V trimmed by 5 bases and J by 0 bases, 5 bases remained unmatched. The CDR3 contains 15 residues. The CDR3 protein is CASSPDRQSTDTQYF. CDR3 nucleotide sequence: TGTGCCAGCAGTCCGGACAGGCAAAGCACAGATACGCAGTATTTT.

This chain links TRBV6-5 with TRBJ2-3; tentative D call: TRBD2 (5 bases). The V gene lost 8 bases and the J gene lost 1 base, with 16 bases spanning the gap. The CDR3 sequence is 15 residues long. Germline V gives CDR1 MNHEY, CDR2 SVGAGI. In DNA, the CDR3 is TGTGCCAGCCGTATTTTGAGTAGCGGCACAGATACGCAGTATTTT. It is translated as CASRILSSGTDTQYF.

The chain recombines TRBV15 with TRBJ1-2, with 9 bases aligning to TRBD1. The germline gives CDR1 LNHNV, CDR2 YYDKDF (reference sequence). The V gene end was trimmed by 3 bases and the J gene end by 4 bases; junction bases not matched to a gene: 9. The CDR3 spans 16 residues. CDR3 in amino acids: CATSRAGTGSSYGYTF. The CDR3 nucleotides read TGTGCCACCAGCAGGGCCGGGACAGGGAGTAGCTATGGCTACACCTTC.

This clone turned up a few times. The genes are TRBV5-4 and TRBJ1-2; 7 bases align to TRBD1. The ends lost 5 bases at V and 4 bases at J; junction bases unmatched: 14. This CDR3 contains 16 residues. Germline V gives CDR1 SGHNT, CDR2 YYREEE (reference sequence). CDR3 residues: CASRATGTRGSYGYTF. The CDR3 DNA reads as TGTGCCAGCAGAGCGACCGGCACCAGGGGGTCCTATGGCTACACCTTC.

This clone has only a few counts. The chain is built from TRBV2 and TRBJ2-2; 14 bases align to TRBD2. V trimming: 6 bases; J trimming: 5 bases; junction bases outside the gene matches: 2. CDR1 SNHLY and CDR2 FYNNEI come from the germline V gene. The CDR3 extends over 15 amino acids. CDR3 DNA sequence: TGTGCCAGCAGGGGGACTAGCGGGAGAACCGGGGAGCTGTTTTTT. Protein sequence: CASRGTSGRTGELFF.

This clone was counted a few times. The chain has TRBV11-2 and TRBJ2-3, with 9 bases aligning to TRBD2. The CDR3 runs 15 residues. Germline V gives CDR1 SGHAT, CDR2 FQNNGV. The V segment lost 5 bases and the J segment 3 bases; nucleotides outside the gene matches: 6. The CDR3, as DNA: TGTGCCAGCAGCATTCTAGCGGGATCGACAGATACGCAGTATTTT. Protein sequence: CASSILAGSTDTQYF.

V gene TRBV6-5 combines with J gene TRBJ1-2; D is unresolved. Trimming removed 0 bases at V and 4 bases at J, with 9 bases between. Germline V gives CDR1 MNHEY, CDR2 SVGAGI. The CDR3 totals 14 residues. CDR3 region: CASSYSQAPYGYTF. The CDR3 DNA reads TGTGCCAGCAGTTACTCTCAGGCACCCTATGGCTACACCTTC.

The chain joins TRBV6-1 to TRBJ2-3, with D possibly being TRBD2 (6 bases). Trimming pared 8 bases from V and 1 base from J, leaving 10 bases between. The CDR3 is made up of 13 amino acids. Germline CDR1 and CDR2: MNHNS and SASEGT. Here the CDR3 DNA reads TGTGCCAGCGGGCTAGCGCGCACAGATACGCAGTATTTT. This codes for CASGLARTDTQYF.

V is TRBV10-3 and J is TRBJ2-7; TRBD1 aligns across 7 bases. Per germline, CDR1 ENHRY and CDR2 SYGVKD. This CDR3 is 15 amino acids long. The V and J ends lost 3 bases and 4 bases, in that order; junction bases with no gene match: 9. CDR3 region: CAISDERQGGYEQYF. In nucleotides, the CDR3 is TGTGCCATCAGTGACGAAAGACAGGGTGGTTACGAGCAGTACTTC.

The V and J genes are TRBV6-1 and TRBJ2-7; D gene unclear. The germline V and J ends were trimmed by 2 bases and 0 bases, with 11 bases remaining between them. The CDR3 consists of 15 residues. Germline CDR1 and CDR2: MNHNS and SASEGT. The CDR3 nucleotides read TGTGCCAGCAGTGAAAAGCAGCGAAGCTCCTACGAGCAGTACTTC. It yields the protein CASSEKQRSSYEQYF.

CDR3 region: CASSLGQGSQPQHF. The CDR3 DNA reads as TGTGCCAGCAGCTTAGGGCAGGGCAGTCAGCCCCAGCATTTT. The rearrangement uses TRBV7-6 and TRBJ1-5; possibly TRBD1 for D (5 bases). V shed 1 base and J shed 6 bases, with 10 bases lying between them. This CDR3 has 14 residues. CDR1 is SGHVS, CDR2 FNYEAQ, per germline. Combining the CDR3 with reference TRBV7-6 and TRBJ1-5 gives the whole variable domain GAGVSQSPRYKVTKRGQDVALRCDPISGHVSLYWYRQALGQGPEFLTYFNYEAQQDKSGLPNDRFSAERPEGSISTLTIQRTEQRDSAMYRCASSLGQGSQPQHFGDGTRLSIL.

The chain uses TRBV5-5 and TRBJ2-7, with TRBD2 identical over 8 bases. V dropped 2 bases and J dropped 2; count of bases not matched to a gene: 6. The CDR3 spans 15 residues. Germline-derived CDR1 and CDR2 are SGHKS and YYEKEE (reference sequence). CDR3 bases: TGTGCCAGCAGCTTAGAACCGCGGGAGGCCTACGAGCAGTACTTC. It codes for CASSLEPREAYEQYF.

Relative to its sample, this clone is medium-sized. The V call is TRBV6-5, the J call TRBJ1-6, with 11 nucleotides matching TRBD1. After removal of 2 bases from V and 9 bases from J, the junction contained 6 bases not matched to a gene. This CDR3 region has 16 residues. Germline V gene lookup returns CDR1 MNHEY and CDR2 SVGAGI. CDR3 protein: CASSYRRTGGFSPLHF. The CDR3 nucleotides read TGTGCCAGCAGTTACAGGCGGACAGGGGGCTTTTCACCCCTCCACTTT.

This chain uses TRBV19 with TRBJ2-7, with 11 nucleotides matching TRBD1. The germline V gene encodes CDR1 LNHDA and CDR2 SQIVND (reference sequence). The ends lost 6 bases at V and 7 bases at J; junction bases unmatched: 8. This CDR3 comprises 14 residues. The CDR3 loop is CASSDGTGGWEQYF. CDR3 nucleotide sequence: TGTGCCAGTAGCGACGGGACAGGGGGATGGGAGCAGTACTTC.

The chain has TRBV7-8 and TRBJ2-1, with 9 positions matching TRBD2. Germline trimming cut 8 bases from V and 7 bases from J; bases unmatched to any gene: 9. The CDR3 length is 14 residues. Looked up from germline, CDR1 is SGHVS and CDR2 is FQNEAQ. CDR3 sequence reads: CASGAGGPDNEQFF. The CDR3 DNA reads TGTGCCAGCGGGGCGGGAGGGCCGGATAATGAGCAGTTCTTC.

The CDR3 is CASSLGGRDTIYF. In DNA, the CDR3 is TGTGCCAGCAGCTTGGGGGGGAGGGACACCATATATTTT. This chain uses TRBV7-8 with TRBJ1-3; possible D gene TRBD1, 5 bases. The germline gives CDR1 SGHVS, CDR2 FQNEAQ. The CDR3 runs to 13 residues. V shed 3 bases and J shed 8 bases, with 11 bases lying between them.

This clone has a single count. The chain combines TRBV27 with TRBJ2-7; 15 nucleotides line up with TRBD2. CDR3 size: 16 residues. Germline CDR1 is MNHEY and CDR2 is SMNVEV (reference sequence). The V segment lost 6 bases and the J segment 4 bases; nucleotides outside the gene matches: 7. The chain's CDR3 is CASRRTSGRAAYEQYF. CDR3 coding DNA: TGTGCCAGCAGGAGGACTAGCGGGAGGGCCGCATACGAGCAGTACTTC.

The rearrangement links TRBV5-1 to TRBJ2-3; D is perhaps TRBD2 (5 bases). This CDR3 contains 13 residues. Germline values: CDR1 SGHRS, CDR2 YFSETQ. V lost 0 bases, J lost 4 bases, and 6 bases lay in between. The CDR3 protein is CASSLGSADTQYF. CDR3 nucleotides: TGCGCCAGCAGCTTGGGTAGCGCAGATACGCAGTATTTT.